A single sample gave rise to the 2 T cell receptor beta chains below, sequenced in a study of regulatory T cells in long-lasting Graves disease. Time point in this sample: newly diagnosed GD, antithyroid drugs for less than 3 months. RNA extracted from PBMCs served as the sequencing template. Investigators prepared the TCR beta libraries by applying iRepertoire HTBI primers and Arm-PCR of CDR3 regions. In TCRdb, the multiplex PCR reads were re-called with MiXCR into one record per CDR3 protein. The sample has about 210,000 distinct CDR3 sequences; roughly 19% are singletons. The same sample was also used in a study of T cells in Graves' hyperthyroidism and ophthalmopathy.

Specimen: peripheral blood mononuclear cells (PBMCs), collected at new diagnosis, from a patient treated with antithyroid drugs. Receptors were obtained from a young woman with Graves disease.

This clonotype showed up many times. This sequence joins TRBV20-1 and TRBJ2-3; possibly TRBD2 for D (5 bases). The CDR3 has 15 residues. Between the trimmed V and J ends, which lost 1 base and 0 bases, there was a span of 11 bases. Looked up from germline, CDR1 is DFQATT and CDR2 is SNEGSKA (reference sequence). This chain's CDR3 is CSARGPGISTDTQYF. CDR3 nucleotides: TGCAGTGCTAGAGGACCCGGGATTAGCACAGATACGCAGTATTTT.

This clonotype was recorded once. This chain links TRBV6-2 or TRBV6-3 with TRBJ2-7, with 8 bases matching TRBD2. The CDR3 is 14 residues long. Germline CDR1 MNHEY, CDR2 SVGEGT. The V gene end was trimmed by 6 bases and the J gene end by 2 bases; junction bases not matched to a gene: 6. CDR3 DNA sequence: TGTGCCAGCAGGTACACTAGCGGCCCCTACGAGCAGTACTTC. This codes for CASRYTSGPYEQYF.